These 21 T cell receptor beta chains originate from one sample sequenced in a study of T cells of healthy individuals. Via MiXCR, TCRdb re-called the 5' RACE reads, giving one row per CDR3 protein. The data show nearly 100,000 distinct CDR3 sequences, approximately 18% seen once. The source is a human donor in good health.

The chain uses TRBV4-2 and TRBJ2-6; 7 bases are a match to TRBD1. Germline assignment: CDR1 LGHNA and CDR2 YNFKEQ. The V gene end was trimmed by 9 bases and the J gene end by 0 bases; junction bases not matched to a gene: 8. The CDR3 contains 16 residues. The CDR3 is CASTGTASSGANVLTF. The CDR3 nucleotides read TGTGCCAGTACCGGGACAGCCAGCTCTGGGGCCAACGTCCTGACTTTC.

This clonotype was counted at least ten times. This chain links TRBV5-8 with TRBJ2-3; 10 bases fit TRBD2. The CDR3 sequence is 16 residues long. From germline, CDR1 is SGHTS and CDR2 YDEGEE. Trimming cost V 0 bases and J 2 bases; bases outside gene matches: 3. The CDR3 DNA sequence: TGTGCCAGCAGCTTGGGGAGCGGGAGGGCCACAGATACGCAGTATTTT. This encodes CASSLGSGRATDTQYF.

The sample holds many counts of this clonotype. The V gene is TRBV7-2, the J gene TRBJ1-4; D unresolved. CDR1 and CDR2 (germline): SGHTA, FQGNSA. Trimming cost V 7 bases and J 7 bases, with 13 bases left between them. The CDR3 has 13 amino acids. Here the CDR3 reads CASNKSPGEKLFF. Here the CDR3 DNA reads TGTGCCAGCAACAAGAGCCCGGGTGAAAAACTGTTTTTT.

This clonotype has only a few counts. This chain connects TRBV6-2 or TRBV6-3 to TRBJ2-6, with D maybe TRBD2 (6 bases). Germline CDR1 is MNHEY and CDR2 is SVGEGT. V was clipped by 7 bases and J by 0 bases, with 16 bases between them. The CDR3 spans 17 residues. The DNA of the CDR3 is TGTGCCAGCACCCGCCCGGGGGTCGGCTCTGGGGCCAACGTCCTGACTTTC. It codes for CASTRPGVGSGANVLTF.

J is TRBJ2-1 and V is TRBV6-5; TRBD2 agrees at 7 bases. The CDR3 is 14 residues long. The V and J ends lost 7 bases and 3 bases, in that order; junction bases with no gene match: 6. Germline lookup yields CDR1 MNHEY and CDR2 SVGAGI. In nucleotides, the CDR3 is TGTGCCAGCACCAGAGCGGGGAACTACAATGAGCAGTTCTTC. Its translation is CASTRAGNYNEQFF.

V usage is TRBV9 and J usage is TRBJ2-1; 12 bases align to TRBD1. This CDR3 is built from 15 residues. Per the germline V gene, CDR1 is SGDLS and CDR2 is YYNGEE. V gave up 3 bases and J gave up 7 bases; unmatched junction bases: 5. This chain's CDR3 is CASSEGQGAWNEQFF. Here the CDR3 DNA reads TGTGCCAGCAGCGAGGGACAGGGGGCTTGGAATGAGCAGTTCTTC. Full variable domain (rest looked up from reference TRBV9 and TRBJ2-1): DSGVTQTPKHLITATGQRVTLRCSPRSGDLSVYWYQQSLDQGLQFLIQYYNGEERAKGNILERFSAQQFPDLHSELNLSSLELGDSALYFCASSEGQGAWNEQFFGPGTRLTVL.

The chain joins TRBV28 to TRBJ1-2; D gene uncertain. The CDR3 has 11 amino acids. V gave up 5 bases and J gave up 8 bases, with 9 bases separating them. Germline-derived CDR1 and CDR2 are MDHEN and SYDVKM. The CDR3 coding sequence is TGTGCCAGCAGTCCCTATAAGGGCTACACCTTC. Translation gives CASSPYKGYTF.

The genes are TRBV27 and TRBJ1-5; no clear D gene. The germline CDR1 and CDR2 sequences are MNHEY and SMNVEV (reference sequence). V lost 3 bases and J lost 1, with 7 bases in between. This CDR3 spans 14 amino acids. The CDR3 protein is CASSFDGSNQPQHF. DNA of the CDR3: TGTGCCAGCAGTTTTGACGGAAGCAATCAGCCCCAGCATTTT.

This clonotype was recorded a few times. The genes are TRBV18 and TRBJ1-4; TRBD1 might be the D (5 bases). CDR3 size: 14 residues. Germline lookup yields CDR1 KGHSH and CDR2 LQKENI. V was clipped by 0 bases and J by 5 bases, with 7 bases between them. The CDR3 nucleotides are TGTGCCAGCTCACCACCGGGGGTCAATGAAAAACTGTTTTTT. Its protein product is CASSPPGVNEKLFF.

The J gene is TRBJ2-7, the V gene TRBV5-1, with 7 bases fitting TRBD2. Germline V gives CDR1 SGHRS, CDR2 YFSETQ. CDR3 length equals 17 residues. V trimming: 0 bases; J trimming: 2 bases; junction bases outside the gene matches: 11. The CDR3 sequence: CASSLVGGGNSPYEQYF. CDR3 nucleotides: TGCGCCAGCAGCTTGGTTGGGGGGGGGAATTCCCCCTACGAGCAGTACTTC.

This clonotype was observed a few times. The chain is built from TRBV15 and TRBJ2-3; the D gene is possibly TRBD2 (5 bases). The CDR3 spans 14 residues. V was cut by 1 base and J by 3 bases, with 8 bases left in between. Germline assignment: CDR1 LNHNV and CDR2 YYDKDF (reference sequence). The CDR3 loop is CATSRGGGTDTQYF. The CDR3 DNA is TGTGCCACCAGCAGAGGAGGAGGTACAGATACGCAGTATTTT.

This chain connects TRBV28 to TRBJ1-3; D remains ambiguous. The V end was cut by 3 bases, the J end by 2 bases, with 11 bases between. The CDR3 loop spans 15 amino acids. In germline, CDR1 is MDHEN, CDR2 SYDVKM. DNA of the CDR3: TGTGCCAGCAGTTTCGATTACTCCCCTGGAAACACCATATATTTT. Amino acid sequence: CASSFDYSPGNTIYF.

This clonotype was observed many times. V and J are TRBV7-9 and TRBJ1-2; D not resolved. Trimming took 5 bases from V and 8 from J, leaving 12 bases between them. In germline, CDR1 is SEHNR, CDR2 FQNEAQ (reference sequence). This CDR3 has 12 residues. CDR3 in amino acids: CASSEKDGGYTF. As DNA, the CDR3 is TGTGCCAGCAGCGAAAAGGACGGAGGCTACACCTTC.

The V call is TRBV24-1, the J call TRBJ2-1; the match to TRBD2 covers 8 bases. The germline V gene has CDR1 KGHDR and CDR2 SFDVKD. CDR3 size: 15 residues. Trimming cost V 7 bases and J 8 bases; bases outside gene matches: 12. This CDR3 reads CATRYSGNPQHEQFF. The CDR3 nucleotides are TGTGCCACCAGGTATAGCGGGAACCCCCAACATGAGCAGTTCTTC.

The chain carries TRBV6-2 or TRBV6-3 and TRBJ2-3, with 12 positions matching TRBD2. The length of the CDR3 is 15 residues. J was trimmed by 4 bases and V by 2 bases; bases with no gene match: 1. Germline V CDR1 and CDR2: MNHEY, SVGEGT. The CDR3 region is CASSYRLAGADTQYF. CDR3 sequence (DNA): TGTGCCAGCAGTTACAGACTAGCGGGGGCAGATACGCAGTATTTT.

In the case of this clonotype: Its ends do not fully match the called genes, so a read error is possible. The chain carries TRBV6-5 and TRBJ2-1; D may be TRBD1 (6 bases). Germline CDR1 MNHEY, CDR2 SVGAGI. There are 13 residues in the CDR3. CDR3 residues: CASARSGEIDRRF. The CDR3 coding sequence is TGTGCCAGCGCTAGGTCAGGGGAAATAGATCGACGCTTC.

The V gene is TRBV7-2, the J gene TRBJ2-3; the D is unclear. CDR1 SGHTA and CDR2 FQGNSA come from the germline V gene. The V end lost 1 base, the J end lost 10 bases, and 9 bases lay between the germline ends. The CDR3 is made up of 12 amino acids. CDR3 amino acids: CASSLEVRPQYF. The CDR3 DNA reads as TGTGCCAGCAGCTTAGAGGTGCGTCCGCAGTATTTT.

The rearrangement joins TRBV4-2 to TRBJ2-3; 7 nucleotides line up with TRBD2. Germline CDR1 reads LGHNA; CDR2 reads YNFKEQ. With V trimmed by 0 bases and J by 0 bases, 9 bases remained unmatched. The CDR3 sequence is 18 residues long. The CDR3 loop reads CASSQDHATSLSTDTQYF. The CDR3 nucleotides read TGTGCCAGCAGCCAAGACCACGCGACTAGCCTTAGCACAGATACGCAGTATTTT.

V and J are TRBV20-1 and TRBJ2-7; D unclear. The germline CDR1 and CDR2 sequences are DFQATT and SNEGSKA (reference sequence). The CDR3 runs 12 residues. The germline V and J ends were trimmed by 5 bases and 6 bases, with 14 bases remaining between them. As DNA, the CDR3 is TGCAGTGCTCGCCATATTCTCTCCGAGCAGTACTTC. This translates into CSARHILSEQYF.

This rearrangement joins TRBV5-1 to TRBJ1-1, with a weak D call TRBD1 (5 bases). Per germline, CDR1 SGHRS and CDR2 YFSETQ. CDR3 length: 13 amino acids. Trimming stripped 0 bases from V and 4 bases from J, with 7 bases between. This CDR3 reads CASSLDGATEAFF. The CDR3 DNA reads TGCGCCAGCAGCTTGGATGGGGCCACTGAAGCTTTCTTT.

Ten or more counts support this clonotype. This chain joins TRBV12-3 or TRBV12-4 and TRBJ2-3; 13 positions match TRBD2. The CDR3 contains 16 residues. The junction had 4 bases not matched to a gene; V was cut back by 5 bases and J by 2 bases. CDR3 in DNA: TGTGCCAGCAGTACAACTAGCGGGGGGGTCACAGATACGCAGTATTTT. This sequence encodes CASSTTSGGVTDTQYF.